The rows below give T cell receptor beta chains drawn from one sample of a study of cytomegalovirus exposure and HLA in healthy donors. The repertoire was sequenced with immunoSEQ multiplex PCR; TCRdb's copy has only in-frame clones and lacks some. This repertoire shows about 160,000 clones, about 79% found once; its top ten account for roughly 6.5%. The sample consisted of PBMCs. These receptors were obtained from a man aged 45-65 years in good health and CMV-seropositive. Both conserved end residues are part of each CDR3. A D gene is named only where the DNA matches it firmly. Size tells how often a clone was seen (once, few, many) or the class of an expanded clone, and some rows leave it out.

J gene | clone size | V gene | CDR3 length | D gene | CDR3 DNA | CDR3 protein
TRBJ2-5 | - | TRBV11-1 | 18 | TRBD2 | TGTGCCAGCAGCTTAGGCCGACTAGCGGGAGAGTCCTCAGAGACCCAGTACTTC | CASSLGRLAGESSETQYF
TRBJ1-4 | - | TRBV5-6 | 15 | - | TGTGCCAGCAGCCCGCACCCTAACGATAATGAAAAACTGTTTTTT | CASSPHPNDNEKLFF
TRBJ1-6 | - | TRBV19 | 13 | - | TGTGCCAGTAGTAGGACACCTAATTCACCCCTCCACTTT | CASSRTPNSPLHF
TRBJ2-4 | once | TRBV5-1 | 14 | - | TGCGCCAGCAGCCCCAGAGGGGGGGGCGGATTTCAGTACTTC | CASSPRGGGGFQYF
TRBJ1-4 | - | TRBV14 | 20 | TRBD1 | TGTGCCAGCAGCCAAGAGGGGACAGGGGCTCTAACGGTCTACAATGAAAAACTGTTTTTT | CASSQEGTGALTVYNEKLFF
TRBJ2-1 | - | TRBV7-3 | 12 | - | TGTGCCAGCAGCAGTAGCAGCGGTGAGCAGTTCTTC | CASSSSSGEQFF
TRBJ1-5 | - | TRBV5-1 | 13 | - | TGCGCCAGCAGCCTGGGGGGGGATCAGCCCCAGCATTTT | CASSLGGDQPQHF
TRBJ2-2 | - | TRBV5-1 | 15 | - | TGCGCCAGCAGCCCCCTGGGAGAGAACACCGGGGAGCTGTTTTTT | CASSPLGENTGELFF
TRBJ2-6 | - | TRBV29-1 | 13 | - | TGCAGCGGGCGGACTCCTGGGGCCAACGTCCTGACTTTC | CSGRTPGANVLTF
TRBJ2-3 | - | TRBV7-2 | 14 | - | TGTGCCAGCAGCTTAAATATTAGAGCGGATACGCAGTATTTT | CASSLNIRADTQYF
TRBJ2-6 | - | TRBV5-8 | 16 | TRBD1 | TGTGCCAGTTTGACAGGGGACTTCTCTGGGGCCAACGTCCTGACTTTC | CASLTGDFSGANVLTF
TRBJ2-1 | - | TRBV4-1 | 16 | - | TGCGCCAGCAGCCAAGATTACGACAGCTCCTACAATGAGCAGTTCTTC | CASSQDYDSSYNEQFF
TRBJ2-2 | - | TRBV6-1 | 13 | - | TGTGCCAGCGCACCAGGGAGGCACGGGGAGCTGTTTTTT | CASAPGRHGELFF
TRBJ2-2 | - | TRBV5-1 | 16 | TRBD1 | TGCGCCAGCAGCTTCCTCGGGACAGGGGACACCGGGGAGCTGTTTTTT | CASSFLGTGDTGELFF
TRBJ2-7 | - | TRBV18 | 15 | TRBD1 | TGTGCCAGCTCACCAAGGGGGACAGGCTCCTACGAGCAGTACTTC | CASSPRGTGSYEQYF
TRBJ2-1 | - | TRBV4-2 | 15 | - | TGTGCCAGCAGCCAAGAGGAGATAGCAGAGTATGAGCAGTTCTTC | CASSQEEIAEYEQFF
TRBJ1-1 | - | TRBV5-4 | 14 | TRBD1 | TGTGCCAGCAGCTGGGGACAGTCGCTCACTGAAGCTTTCTTT | CASSWGQSLTEAFF
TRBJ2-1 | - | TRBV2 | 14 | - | TGTGCCAGCAGTGAACAGGGGCCAAGCAATGAGCAGTTCTTC | CASSEQGPSNEQFF
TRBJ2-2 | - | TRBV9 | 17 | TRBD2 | TGTGCCAGCAGCCGTTCACCCTGGCGGGAGGGTACCGGGGAGCTGTTTTTT | CASSRSPWREGTGELFF
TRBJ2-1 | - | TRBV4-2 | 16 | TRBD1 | TGTGCCAGCAGCCAAGAGGGGACAGCCCTATACAATGAGCAGTTCTTC | CASSQEGTALYNEQFF
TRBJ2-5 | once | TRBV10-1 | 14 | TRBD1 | TGCGCCAGCAGAGGACAGGGGACCCAAGAGACCCAGTACTTC | CASRGQGTQETQYF
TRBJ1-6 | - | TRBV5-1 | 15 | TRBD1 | TGCGCCAGCAGCCCGGGACAGGGCGATAATTCACCCCTCCACTTT | CASSPGQGDNSPLHF
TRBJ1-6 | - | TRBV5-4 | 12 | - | TGTGCCAGCAGCTCCAGTAATTCACCCCTCCACTTT | CASSSSNSPLHF
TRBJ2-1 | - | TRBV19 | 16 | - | TGTGCCAGTACCAACGCTGGGGGCTGGTCCCCAAACGAGCAGTTCTTC | CASTNAGGWSPNEQFF
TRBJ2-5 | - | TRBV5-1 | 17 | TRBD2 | TGCGCCAGCAGTTCCCCGCTAGCGGGAGTCAAGCGGGAGACCCAGTACTTC | CASSSPLAGVKRETQYF
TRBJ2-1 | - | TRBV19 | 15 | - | TGTGCCAGTAGTATTGACAGTAGATCCTACAATGAGCAGTTCTTC | CASSIDSRSYNEQFF
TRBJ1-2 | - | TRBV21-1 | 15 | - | TGTGCCAGCAGCAACCCGGAGGGACCTAACTATGGCTACACCTTC | CASSNPEGPNYGYTF
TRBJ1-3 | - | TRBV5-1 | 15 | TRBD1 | TGTGCCAGCAGCTACGGACAGGGCTCTGGAAACACCATATATTTT | CASSYGQGSGNTIYF